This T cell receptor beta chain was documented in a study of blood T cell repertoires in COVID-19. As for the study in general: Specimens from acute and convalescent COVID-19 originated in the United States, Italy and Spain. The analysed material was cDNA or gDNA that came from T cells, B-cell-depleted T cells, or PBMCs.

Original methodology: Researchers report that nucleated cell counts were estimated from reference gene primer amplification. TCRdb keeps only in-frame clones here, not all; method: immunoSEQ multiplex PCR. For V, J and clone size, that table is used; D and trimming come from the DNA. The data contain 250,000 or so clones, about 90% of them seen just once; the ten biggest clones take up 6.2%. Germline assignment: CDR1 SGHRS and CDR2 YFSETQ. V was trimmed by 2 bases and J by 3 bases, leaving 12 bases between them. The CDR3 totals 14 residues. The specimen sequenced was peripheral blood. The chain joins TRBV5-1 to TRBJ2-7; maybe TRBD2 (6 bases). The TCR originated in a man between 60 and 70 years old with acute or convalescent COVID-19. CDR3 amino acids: CASSLGQGLYEQYF. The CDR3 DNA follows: TGCGCCAGCAGCTTAGGGCAGGGACTCTACGAGCAGTACTTC.